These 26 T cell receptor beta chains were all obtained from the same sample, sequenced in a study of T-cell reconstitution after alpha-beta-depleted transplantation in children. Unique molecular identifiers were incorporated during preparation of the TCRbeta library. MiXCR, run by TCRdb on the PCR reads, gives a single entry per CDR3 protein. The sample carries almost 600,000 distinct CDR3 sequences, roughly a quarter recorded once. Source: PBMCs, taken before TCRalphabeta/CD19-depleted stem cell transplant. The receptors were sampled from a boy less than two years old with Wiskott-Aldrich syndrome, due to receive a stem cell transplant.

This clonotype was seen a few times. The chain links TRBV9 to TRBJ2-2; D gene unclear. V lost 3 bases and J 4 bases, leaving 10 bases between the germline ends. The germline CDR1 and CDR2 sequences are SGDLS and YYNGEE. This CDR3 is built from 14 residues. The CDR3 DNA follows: TGTGCCAGCAGCGGACCACTATCCACCGGGGAGCTGTTTTTT. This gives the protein CASSGPLSTGELFF.

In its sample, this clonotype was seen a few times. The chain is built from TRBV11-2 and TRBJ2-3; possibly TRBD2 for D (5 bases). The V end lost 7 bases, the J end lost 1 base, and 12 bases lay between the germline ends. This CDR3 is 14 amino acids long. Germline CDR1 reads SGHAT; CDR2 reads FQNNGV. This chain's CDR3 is CASKGSRGTDTQYF. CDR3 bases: TGTGCCAGCAAAGGGAGTAGGGGCACAGATACGCAGTATTTT.

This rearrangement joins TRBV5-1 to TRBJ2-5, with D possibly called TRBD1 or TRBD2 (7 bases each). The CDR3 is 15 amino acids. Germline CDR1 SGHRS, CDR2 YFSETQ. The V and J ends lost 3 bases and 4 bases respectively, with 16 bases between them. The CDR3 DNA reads TGCGCCAGCAGCTCCAGGGGGGGGATCTCAGAGACCCAGTACTTC. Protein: CASSSRGGISETQYF.

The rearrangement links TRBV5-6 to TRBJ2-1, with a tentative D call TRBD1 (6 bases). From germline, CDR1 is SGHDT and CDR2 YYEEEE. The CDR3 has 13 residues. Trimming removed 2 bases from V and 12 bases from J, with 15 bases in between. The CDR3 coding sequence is TGTGCCAGCAGCTTAGGAGAGGGGGTGCGGCAGTTCTTC. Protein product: CASSLGEGVRQFF.

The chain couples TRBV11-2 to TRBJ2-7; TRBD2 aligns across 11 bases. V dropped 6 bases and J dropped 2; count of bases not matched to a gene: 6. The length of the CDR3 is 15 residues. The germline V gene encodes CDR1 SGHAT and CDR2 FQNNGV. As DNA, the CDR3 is TGTGCCAGCAGACAGGGACTAGCGGAAGCCTACGAGCAGTACTTC. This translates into CASRQGLAEAYEQYF.

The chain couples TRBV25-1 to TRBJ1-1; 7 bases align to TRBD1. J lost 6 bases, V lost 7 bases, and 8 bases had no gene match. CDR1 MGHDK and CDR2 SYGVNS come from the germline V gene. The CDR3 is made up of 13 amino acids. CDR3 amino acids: CASIRSGQSEAFF. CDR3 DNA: TGTGCCAGCATTAGGTCGGGACAGTCTGAAGCTTTCTTT. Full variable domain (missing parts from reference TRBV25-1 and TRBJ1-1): EADIYQTPRYLVIGTGKKITLECSQTMGHDKMYWYQQDPGMELHLIHYSYGVNSTEKGDLSSESTVSRIRTEHFPLTLESARPSHTSQYLCASIRSGQSEAFFGQGTRLTVV.

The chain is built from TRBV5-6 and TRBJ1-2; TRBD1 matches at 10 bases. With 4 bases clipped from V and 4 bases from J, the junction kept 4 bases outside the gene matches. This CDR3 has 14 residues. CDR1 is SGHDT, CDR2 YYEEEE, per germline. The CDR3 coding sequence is TGTGCCAGCAGCCTGGGACAGGGGTGCTATGGCTACACCTTC. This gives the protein CASSLGQGCYGYTF. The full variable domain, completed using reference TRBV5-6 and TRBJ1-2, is DAGVTQSPTHLIKTRGQQVTLRCSPKSGHDTVSWYQQALGQGPQFIFQYYEEEERQRGNFPDRFSGHQFPNYSSELNVNALLLGDSALYLCASSLGQGCYGYTFGSGTRLTVV.

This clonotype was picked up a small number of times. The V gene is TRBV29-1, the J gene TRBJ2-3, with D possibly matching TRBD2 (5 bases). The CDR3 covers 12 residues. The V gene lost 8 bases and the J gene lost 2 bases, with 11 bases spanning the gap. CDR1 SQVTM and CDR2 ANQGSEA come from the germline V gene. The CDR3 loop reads CSHLGNTDTQYF. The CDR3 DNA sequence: TGCAGCCACCTCGGGAACACAGATACGCAGTATTTT.

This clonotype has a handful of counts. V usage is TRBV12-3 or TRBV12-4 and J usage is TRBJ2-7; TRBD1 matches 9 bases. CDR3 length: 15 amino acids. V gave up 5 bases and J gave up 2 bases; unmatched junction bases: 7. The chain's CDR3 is CASSPGQGRAYEQYF. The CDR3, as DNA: TGTGCCAGCAGTCCGGGACAGGGAAGGGCCTACGAGCAGTACTTC.

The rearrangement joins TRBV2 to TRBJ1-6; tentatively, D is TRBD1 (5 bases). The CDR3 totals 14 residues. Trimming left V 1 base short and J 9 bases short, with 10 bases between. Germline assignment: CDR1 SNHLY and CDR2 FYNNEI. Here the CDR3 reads CASSEGEGLSPLHF. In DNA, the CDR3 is TGTGCCAGCAGTGAAGGGGAGGGGCTTTCACCCCTCCACTTT.

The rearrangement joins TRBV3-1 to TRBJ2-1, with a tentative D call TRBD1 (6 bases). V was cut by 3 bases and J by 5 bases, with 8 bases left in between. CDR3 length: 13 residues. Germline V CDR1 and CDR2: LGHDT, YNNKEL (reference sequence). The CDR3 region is CASSHWTDNEQFF. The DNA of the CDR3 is TGTGCCAGCAGCCATTGGACAGACAATGAGCAGTTCTTC.

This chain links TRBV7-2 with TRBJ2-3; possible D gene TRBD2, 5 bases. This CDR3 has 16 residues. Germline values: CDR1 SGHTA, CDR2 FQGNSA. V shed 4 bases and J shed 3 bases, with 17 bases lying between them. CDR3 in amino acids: CASSSPSGGYTDTQYF. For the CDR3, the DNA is TGTGCCAGCAGCTCCCCCTCCGGAGGATATACAGATACGCAGTATTTT.

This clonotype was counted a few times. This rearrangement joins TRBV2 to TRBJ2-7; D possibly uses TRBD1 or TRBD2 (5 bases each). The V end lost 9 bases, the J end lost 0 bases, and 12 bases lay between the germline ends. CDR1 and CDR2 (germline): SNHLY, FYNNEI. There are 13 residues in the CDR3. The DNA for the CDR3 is TGTGCCAGTCGGGGACGGAGCTCCTACGAGCAGTACTTC. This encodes CASRGRSSYEQYF. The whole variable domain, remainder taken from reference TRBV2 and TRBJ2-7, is EPEVTQTPSHQVTQMGQEVILRCVPISNHLYFYWYRQILGQKVEFLVSFYNNEISEKSEIFDDQFSVERPDGSNFTLKIRSTKLEDSAMYFCASRGRSSYEQYFGPGTRLTVT.

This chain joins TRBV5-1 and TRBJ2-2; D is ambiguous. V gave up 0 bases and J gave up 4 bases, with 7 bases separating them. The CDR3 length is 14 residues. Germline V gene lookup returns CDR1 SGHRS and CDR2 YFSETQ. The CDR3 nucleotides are TGCGCCAGCAGCTTGGTAATTCGCACCGGGGAGCTGTTTTTT. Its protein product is CASSLVIRTGELFF.

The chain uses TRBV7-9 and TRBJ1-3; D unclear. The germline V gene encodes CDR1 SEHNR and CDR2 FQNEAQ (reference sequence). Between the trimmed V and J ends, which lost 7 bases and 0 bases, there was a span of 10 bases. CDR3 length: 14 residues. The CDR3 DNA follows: TGTGCCAGCACGCCGGTAAACTCTGGAAACACCATATATTTT. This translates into CASTPVNSGNTIYF.

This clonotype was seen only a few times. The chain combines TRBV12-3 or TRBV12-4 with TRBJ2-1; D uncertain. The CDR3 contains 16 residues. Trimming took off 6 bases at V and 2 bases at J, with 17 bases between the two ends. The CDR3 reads CASSYLLSWTYNEQFF. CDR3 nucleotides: TGTGCCAGCAGCTATCTCTTAAGCTGGACCTACAATGAGCAGTTCTTC.

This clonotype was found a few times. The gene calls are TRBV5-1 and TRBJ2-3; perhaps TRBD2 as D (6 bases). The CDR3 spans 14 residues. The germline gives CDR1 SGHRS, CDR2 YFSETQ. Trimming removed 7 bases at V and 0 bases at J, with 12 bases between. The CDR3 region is CASAGAGSTDTQYF. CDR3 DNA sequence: TGCGCCAGCGCTGGGGCGGGGAGCACAGATACGCAGTATTTT. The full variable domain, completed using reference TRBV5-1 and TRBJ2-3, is KAGVTQTPRYLIKTRGQQVTLSCSPISGHRSVSWYQQTPGQGLQFLFEYFSETQRNKGNFPGRFSGRQFSNSRSEMNVSTLELGDSALYLCASAGAGSTDTQYFGPGTRLTVL.

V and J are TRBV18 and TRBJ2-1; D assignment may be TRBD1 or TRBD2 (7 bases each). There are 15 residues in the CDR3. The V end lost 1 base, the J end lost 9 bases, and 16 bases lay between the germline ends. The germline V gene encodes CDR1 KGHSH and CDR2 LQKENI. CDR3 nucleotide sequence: TGTGCCAGCTCACCACAGGCCAGGGGGGGGTCTGAGCAGTTCTTC. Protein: CASSPQARGGSEQFF.

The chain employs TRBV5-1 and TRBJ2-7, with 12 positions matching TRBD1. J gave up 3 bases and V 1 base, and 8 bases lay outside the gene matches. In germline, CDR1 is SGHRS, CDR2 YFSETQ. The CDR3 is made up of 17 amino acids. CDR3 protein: CASSLRMGQGALYEQYF. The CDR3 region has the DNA TGCGCCAGCAGCTTGCGGATGGGACAGGGGGCTCTCTACGAGCAGTACTTC.

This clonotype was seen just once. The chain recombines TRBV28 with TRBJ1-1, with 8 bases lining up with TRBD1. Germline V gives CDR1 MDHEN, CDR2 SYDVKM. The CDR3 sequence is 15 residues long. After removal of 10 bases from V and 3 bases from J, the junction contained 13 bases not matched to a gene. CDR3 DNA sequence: TGTGCCACTTACCCATCAGGGGGCGCTGACACTGAAGCTTTCTTT. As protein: CATYPSGGADTEAFF. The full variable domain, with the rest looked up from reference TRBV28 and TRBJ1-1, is DVKVTQSSRYLVKRTGEKVFLECVQDMDHENMFWYRQDPGLGLRLIYFSYDVKMKEKGDIPEGYSVSREKKERFSLILESASTNQTSMYLCATYPSGGADTEAFFGQGTRLTVV.

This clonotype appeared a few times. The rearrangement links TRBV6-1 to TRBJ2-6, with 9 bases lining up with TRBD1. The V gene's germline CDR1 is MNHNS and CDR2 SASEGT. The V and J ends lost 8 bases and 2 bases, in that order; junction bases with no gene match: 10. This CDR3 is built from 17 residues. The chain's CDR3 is CASRAGQGFPGANVLTF. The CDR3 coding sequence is TGTGCCAGCCGGGCAGGACAGGGGTTCCCTGGGGCCAACGTCCTGACTTTC.

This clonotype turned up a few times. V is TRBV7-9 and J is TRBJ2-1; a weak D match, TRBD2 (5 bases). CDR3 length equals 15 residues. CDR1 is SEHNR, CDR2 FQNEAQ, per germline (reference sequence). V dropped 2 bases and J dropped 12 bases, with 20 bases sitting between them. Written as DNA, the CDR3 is TGTGCCAGCAGCTTAAATCAGGACTTATCGAAAAGGCAGTTCTTC. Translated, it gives CASSLNQDLSKRQFF.

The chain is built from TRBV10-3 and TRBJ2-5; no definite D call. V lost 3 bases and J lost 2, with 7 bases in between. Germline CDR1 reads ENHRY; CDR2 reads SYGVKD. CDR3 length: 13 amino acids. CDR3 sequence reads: CAISDGLQETQYF. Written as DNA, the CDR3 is TGTGCCATCAGTGACGGGTTACAAGAGACCCAGTACTTC.

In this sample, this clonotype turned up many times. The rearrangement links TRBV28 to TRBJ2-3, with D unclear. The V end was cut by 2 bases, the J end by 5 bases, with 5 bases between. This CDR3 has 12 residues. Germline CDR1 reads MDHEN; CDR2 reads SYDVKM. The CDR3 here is CASSLARDTQYF. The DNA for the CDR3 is TGTGCCAGCAGTTTAGCCCGAGATACGCAGTATTTT.

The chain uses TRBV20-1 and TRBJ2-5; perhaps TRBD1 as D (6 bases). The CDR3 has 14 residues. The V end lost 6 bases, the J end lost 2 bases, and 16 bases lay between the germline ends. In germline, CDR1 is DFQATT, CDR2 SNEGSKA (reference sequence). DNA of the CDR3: TGCAGTGCCCAAGGCAGGGGCGATCAAGAGACCCAGTACTTC. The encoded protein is CSAQGRGDQETQYF.

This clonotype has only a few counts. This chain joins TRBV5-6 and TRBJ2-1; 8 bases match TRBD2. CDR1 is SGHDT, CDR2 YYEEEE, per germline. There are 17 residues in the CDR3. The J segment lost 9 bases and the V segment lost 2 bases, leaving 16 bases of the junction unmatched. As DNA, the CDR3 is TGTGCCAGCAGCTTTGCCGTTCGGAGCGGGAGTCCGGGTGAGCAGTTCTTC. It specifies CASSFAVRSGSPGEQFF.